The subject of this entry is one T cell receptor (beta chain). Measured with immunoSEQ multiplex PCR; TCRdb has only the in-frame clones, and not every one. The data show approximately 74,000 clones, with over 80% seen just once and roughly 0.72% held by the top ten. This entry belongs to a study of graft-versus-host responses after intestinal transplantation. This sample comprised PBMCs, obtained 98 days after intestinal transplantation. The clonotype was recovered from a human patient who received an intestinal transplant, so some T cells may come from the graft donor.

In DNA form, the CDR3 reads TGCGCCAGCAGCCCCGGACTAGCTGTCGGGGAGCTGTTTTTT. Translated: CASSPGLAVGELFF. The genes are TRBV5-1 and TRBJ2-2; 8 bases align to TRBD2. Germline CDR1 and CDR2: SGHRS and YFSETQ. This CDR3 comprises 14 residues. V dropped 4 bases and J dropped 7; count of bases not matched to a gene: 6.